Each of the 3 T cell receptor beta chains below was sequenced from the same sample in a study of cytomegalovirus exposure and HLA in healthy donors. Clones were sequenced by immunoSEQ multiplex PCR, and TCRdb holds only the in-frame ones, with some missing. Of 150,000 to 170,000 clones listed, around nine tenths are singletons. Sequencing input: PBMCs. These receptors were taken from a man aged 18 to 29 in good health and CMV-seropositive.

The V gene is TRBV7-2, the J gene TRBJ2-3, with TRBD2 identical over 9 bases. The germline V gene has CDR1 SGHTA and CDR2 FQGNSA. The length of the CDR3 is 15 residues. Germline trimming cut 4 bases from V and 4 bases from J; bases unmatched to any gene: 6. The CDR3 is CASSSWGGGADTQYF. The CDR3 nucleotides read TGTGCCAGCAGCTCCTGGGGCGGGGGGGCAGATACGCAGTATTTT.

The CDR3 sequence: CASSRIGDSRYGYTF. CDR3 DNA sequence: TGCGCCAGCAGCCGGATTGGAGACAGTAGATATGGCTACACCTTC. This rearrangement joins TRBV4-3 to TRBJ1-2; TRBD1 is a possible D gene (5 bases). The V and J ends lost 4 bases and 5 bases respectively, with 17 bases between them. CDR1 is LGHNA, CDR2 YSLEER, per germline. The CDR3 runs 15 residues.

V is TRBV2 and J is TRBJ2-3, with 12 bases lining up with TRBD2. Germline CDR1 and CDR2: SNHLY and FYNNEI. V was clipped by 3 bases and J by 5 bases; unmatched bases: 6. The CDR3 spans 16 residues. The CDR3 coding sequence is TGTGCCAGCAGTGACTTGACTAGCGGGAGAATAGATACGCAGTATTTT. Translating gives CASSDLTSGRIDTQYF.